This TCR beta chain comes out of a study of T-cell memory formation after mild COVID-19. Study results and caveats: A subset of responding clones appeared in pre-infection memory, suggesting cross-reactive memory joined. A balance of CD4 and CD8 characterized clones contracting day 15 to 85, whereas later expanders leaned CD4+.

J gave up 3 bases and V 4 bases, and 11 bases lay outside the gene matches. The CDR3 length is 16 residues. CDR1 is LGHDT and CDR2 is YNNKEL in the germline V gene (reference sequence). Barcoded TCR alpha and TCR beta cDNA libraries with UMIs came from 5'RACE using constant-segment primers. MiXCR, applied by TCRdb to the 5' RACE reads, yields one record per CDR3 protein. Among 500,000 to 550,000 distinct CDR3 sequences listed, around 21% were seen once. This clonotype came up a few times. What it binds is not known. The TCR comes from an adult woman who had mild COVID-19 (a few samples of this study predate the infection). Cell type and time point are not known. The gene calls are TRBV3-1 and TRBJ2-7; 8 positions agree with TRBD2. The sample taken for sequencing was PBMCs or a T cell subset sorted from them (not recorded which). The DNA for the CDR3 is TGTGCCAGCAGCCCCCGAGGTAGCGGGGTCCGCTACGAGCAGTACTTC. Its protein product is CASSPRGSGVRYEQYF.